These T cell receptor beta chains were read from a single sample in a study of shared clonotypes between healthy human individuals. Some clones are missing from TCRdb's copy, which holds only in-frame ones; the method was immunoSEQ multiplex PCR. The profile shows around 510,000 clones, more than 95% of them singletons. Sequencing was performed on naive CD4+ T cells sorted from blood. The origin of the receptors is a woman aged 25 to 39 in good health. The CDR3 runs from the conserved cysteine through the conserved F or W. A D gene is named only where the DNA matches it firmly. Size tells how often a clone was seen (once, few, many) or the class of an expanded clone, and some rows leave it out.

>.|TRBJ1-1|once|TRBV5-1
CASSLDLTGRNTEAFF
TGCGCCAGCAGCTTGGATCTTACGGGGAGGAACACTGAAGCTTTCTTT
>.|TRBJ2-7|.|TRBV9
CASSVGPNSYEQYF
TGTGCCAGCAGCGTAGGGCCCAACTCCTACGAGCAGTACTTC
>TRBD1|TRBJ2-7|.|TRBV14
CASSHGTGTMYEQYF
TGTGCCAGCAGCCATGGGACAGGGACGATGTACGAGCAGTACTTC
>TRBD2|TRBJ2-3|.|TRBV5-1
CASSSRLAGAITDTQYF
TGCGCCAGCAGCAGCAGACTAGCGGGAGCGATCACAGATACGCAGTATTTT
>.|TRBJ1-5|few|TRBV7-6
CASSLRPGGADHQPQHF
TGTGCCAGCAGCTTGCGGCCCGGCGGGGCGGACCATCAGCCCCAGCATTTT
>.|TRBJ2-2|.|TRBV2
CASGQTGELFF
TGTGCCAGTGGACAGACCGGGGAGCTGTTTTTT
>TRBD2|TRBJ2-2|.|TRBV5-6
CASSSVGRAFGELFF
TGTGCCAGCAGCAGTGTCGGGAGGGCCTTCGGGGAGCTGTTTTTT
>.|TRBJ2-1|.|TRBV5-1
CASSPRNYNEQFF
TGCGCCAGCAGCCCTCGGAACTACAATGAGCAGTTCTTC
>.|TRBJ2-1|once|TRBV9
CASSVVPAYNEQFF
TGTGCCAGCAGCGTAGTACCCGCCTACAATGAGCAGTTCTTC
>.|TRBJ2-4|.|TRBV5-1
CASSLEGAKNIQYF
TGCGCCAGCAGCTTGGAGGGAGCCAAAAACATTCAGTACTTC
>.|TRBJ2-2|.|TRBV11-2
CASSLASLFTGELFF
TGTGCCAGCAGCTTAGCGTCTCTATTCACCGGGGAGCTGTTTTTT
>TRBD1|TRBJ1-2|.|TRBV19
CASSNGQAIHTF
TGTGCCAGTAGTAATGGACAGGCGATCCACACCTTC
>.|TRBJ2-2|.|TRBV27
CASSLYTGELFF
TGTGCCAGCAGTCTATACACCGGGGAGCTGTTTTTT
>.|TRBJ2-1|.|TRBV5-4
CASSLGGSWAYNEQFF
TGTGCCAGCAGCTTGGGTGGGTCCTGGGCCTACAATGAGCAGTTCTTC
>.|TRBJ2-3|.|TRBV5-6
CASSFSADTQYF
TGTGCCAGCAGCTTTTCAGCAGATACGCAGTATTTT
>.|TRBJ1-1|once|TRBV19
CASSVWGDSNTEAFF
TGTGCCAGTAGTGTGTGGGGCGATTCGAACACTGAAGCTTTCTTT
>TRBD2|TRBJ2-2|.|TRBV10-1
CASSGRGLAGRTGELFF
TGCGCCAGCAGTGGCCGGGGGCTAGCGGGAAGGACCGGGGAGCTGTTTTTT
>.|TRBJ2-1|.|TRBV2
CASIREPEQFF
TGTGCCAGCATCAGGGAACCTGAGCAGTTCTTC
>.|TRBJ2-3|.|TRBV5-4
CASSTSPTDTQYF
TGTGCCAGCAGCACAAGCCCAACAGATACGCAGTATTTT
>.|TRBJ2-6|.|TRBV28
CASRDPGANVLTF
TGTGCCAGTAGGGACCCTGGGGCCAACGTCCTGACTTTC
>TRBD2|TRBJ2-1|.|TRBV12-5
CASGLVGLAGSSTYNEQFF
TGTGCTAGTGGTTTGGTGGGACTAGCGGGCTCCTCTACCTACAATGAGCAGTTCTTC
>.|TRBJ2-2|.|TRBV2
CASSAVRNTGELFF
TGTGCCAGCAGTGCTGTGAGGAACACCGGGGAGCTGTTTTTT
>.|TRBJ2-2|.|TRBV11-2
CASIPLRTNTGELFF
TGTGCCAGCATTCCCCTTAGGACGAACACCGGGGAGCTGTTTTTT
>.|TRBJ1-2|.|TRBV2
CASSVFRGANYGYTF
TGTGCCAGCAGTGTCTTTAGGGGAGCTAACTATGGCTACACCTTC
>.|TRBJ1-1|.|TRBV18
CASSPTGANTEAFF
TGTGCCAGCTCACCGACAGGAGCTAACACTGAAGCTTTCTTT
>.|TRBJ2-7|.|TRBV9
CASSPRQSSYEQYF
TGTGCCAGCAGCCCAAGACAGAGCTCCTACGAGCAGTACTTC
>.|TRBJ1-4|.|TRBV14
CASSQRTEINEKLFF
TGTGCCAGCAGCCAAAGGACGGAAATTAATGAAAAACTGTTTTTT
>.|TRBJ2-7|.|TRBV10-1
CASSESSGVAHEQYF
TGCGCCAGCAGTGAGTCTTCGGGGGTTGCTCACGAGCAGTACTTC
>TRBD1|TRBJ1-5|.|TRBV10-3
CAISESGTATNQPQHF
TGTGCCATCAGTGAGTCCGGGACAGCTACCAATCAGCCCCAGCATTTT
>.|TRBJ2-2|.|TRBV6-1
CASSEMWGSGELFF
TGTGCCAGCAGTGAAATGTGGGGTTCCGGGGAGCTGTTTTTT
>TRBD1|TRBJ1-5|once|TRBV28
CASSPGQGGQPQHF
TGTGCCAGCAGTCCGGGACAGGGAGGGCAGCCCCAGCATTTT
>.|TRBJ2-2|.|TRBV15
CATSRGFNTGELFF
TGTGCCACCAGCAGGGGCTTTAACACCGGGGAGCTGTTTTTT
>TRBD1|TRBJ2-7|.|TRBV5-4
CASSWGTASYEQYF
TGTGCCAGCAGCTGGGGGACAGCCTCCTACGAGCAGTACTTC
>TRBD2|TRBJ2-5|.|TRBV5-1
CASSLELAGEETQYF
TGCGCCAGCAGCTTGGAGCTAGCGGGAGAAGAGACCCAGTACTTC
>TRBD1|TRBJ1-2|.|TRBV6-5
CASRAGQGTYGYTF
TGTGCCAGCAGAGCGGGACAGGGGACCTATGGCTACACCTTT
>.|TRBJ2-1|.|TRBV12-5
CASGGGVVVNEQFF
TGTGCTAGTGGTGGCGGAGTGGTGGTCAATGAGCAGTTCTTC
>.|TRBJ2-5|.|TRBV30
CAWSPQMLEQYF
TGTGCCTGGAGTCCCCAGATGTTAGAGCAGTACTTC
>.|TRBJ2-4|.|TRBV20-1
CSARDLSVQYF
TGCAGTGCTAGGGACCTTAGCGTTCAGTACTTC
>TRBD1|TRBJ2-5|.|TRBV27
CASSPTSSTGGDYF
TGTGCCAGCAGTCCGACTTCCTCGACAGGGGGCGACTACTTC
>TRBD2|TRBJ2-3|.|TRBV7-3
CASSFAGDLDTQYF
TGTGCCAGCAGCTTCGCGGGAGACTTAGATACGCAGTATTTT
>.|TRBJ1-2|.|TRBV11-2
CASRRASSFLNYGYTF
TGTGCCAGCAGACGGGCCTCGTCCTTTCTTAACTATGGCTACACCTTC